This entry concerns a single T cell receptor (beta chain). Its antigen is still unknown. Per-base qualities were not stored, and no clone one base away is much larger. The sample is drawn from a study of OX40 agonist ivuxolimab in advanced cancers. At the level of the whole study: Ivuxolimab was a fully human IgG2 agonistic monoclonal antibody targeting the costimulatory receptor OX40 (CD134). Intravenous ivuxolimab was administered to patients every 2 weeks at six dose levels: 0.01, 0.1, 0.3, 1.5, 3 and 10 mg/kg. Among the approximately 50 dose-escalation patients, about 20 had hepatocellular carcinoma, roughly 15 melanoma, 9 renal cell carcinoma and 9 head and neck cancer. The dose-escalation cohort was roughly 87% male with a mean age of about 58 years, ranging from roughly 23 to 90. Prior anti-PD-1, anti-PD-L1 or anti-CTLA-4 therapy was permitted, and 30% to 50% of dose-escalation patients had received checkpoint inhibitors. Partial responses were achieved by three dose-escalation patients, of whom one had hepatocellular carcinoma and two had cutaneous melanoma. Peripheral TCRbeta sequencing aimed to test whether ivuxolimab altered TCR sequence diversity and caused clonal T-cell expansion. The monotherapy dose-escalation portion (N ≈ 55 patients) of the phase I ivuxolimab trial is reported in the paper.

Broader findings and caveats from the paper: After ivuxolimab, CD8+ T cells had more expanded clones than CD4+ T cells on average. Low levels of normalized T-cell clonal expansion were also seen in some patients who did not respond. Clonal expansion of both CD4+ and CD8+ blood T cells was observed from baseline to week 6 at doses 0.1 to 3.0 mg/kg. The antigen specificity of the clonally expanded peripheral T cells was not determined. Partial responders in the 0.1-3.0 mg/kg groups had among the lowest normalized peripheral clonal expansion, especially among CD8+ T cells.

The trial excluded patients who had a history of autoimmune disease or who were on systemic immunosuppression. Peripheral blood for TCR sequencing was collected from all dose cohorts at baseline, on cycle 4 day 1, and on cycle 7 day 1. The samples were drawn from a first-in-human, open-label, multicenter phase I dose-escalation trial of ivuxolimab. The trial enrolled adults with locally advanced or metastatic head and neck squamous cell, hepatocellular, melanoma or renal cell carcinoma. CD4+ and CD8+ T cells were sorted separately from peripheral blood before TCR sequencing. Including the terminal cysteine and phenylalanine, the CDR3 comprises 13 residues. Only the CDR3 DNA is retained, 39 bases long and in frame from the first base. V drops 9 bases and J drops 0 bases, leaving 11 bases in between. CDR1 is given as MNHEY and CDR2 as SMNVEV, both from the germline V gene (reference sequence). To sequence the TCRbeta CDR3 region, genomic DNA was isolated from the sorted cells. TCRbeta CDR3 regions were sequenced using the immunoSEQ Assay. This is the immuneACCESS table as TCRdb keeps it, with only in-frame sequences that have V and J called. A part of the clones is gone; compared with another copy, unresolved V genes explain less than half, and the rest is unexplained. The sample contains tens of thousands of clones, more than 70% of them found a single time. Together, the top ten hold 8.2% of the sample.

The rearranged segments are TRBV27 and TRBJ1-1, with the D gene call left open. The sample in question was CD4+ or CD8+ T cells sorted from blood, obtained in a trial of the OX40 agonist ivuxolimab. This clonotype was obtained from an adult with an advanced solid tumor such as melanoma, head and neck, liver or kidney cancer. This receptor has the CDR3 CASRLKLNTEAFF. The nucleotides read TGTGCCAGTCGCTTAAAGTTGAACACTGAAGCTTTCTTT.